The present T cell receptor (beta chain) was sequenced within a study of blood T cell repertoires in COVID-19. Study background: Researchers got acute and convalescent COVID-19 samples from the United States, Italy and Spain. The cDNA or gDNA used as material had been derived from T cells, B-cell-depleted T cells, or PBMCs.

In the original processing: Amplification of reference gene primers provided the estimated nucleated cell counts. Assay used: immunoSEQ multiplex PCR; TCRdb lists only in-frame clones, some missing. V and J calls and clone size follow that table, whereas D and trimming were derived from the DNA. In the table there are around 270,000 clones, about 89% of which are singletons. This clonotype was obtained from a man aged 40-49 years with acute or convalescent COVID-19. The sample was peripheral blood.

In DNA form, the CDR3 reads TGTGCCAGCAGTGCCGACAGGGGTTTATTCACTGAAGCTTTCTTT. Translated, it gives CASSADRGLFTEAFF. This rearrangement joins TRBV27 to TRBJ1-1; 8 nucleotides align to TRBD1. V gave up 5 bases and J gave up 4 bases; unmatched junction bases: 9. Looked up from germline, CDR1 is MNHEY and CDR2 is SMNVEV (reference sequence). The length of the CDR3 is 15 residues.